Given below is one TCR beta chain in context. Its antigen is unknown. The entry originates in a study of OX40 agonist ivuxolimab in advanced cancers. Turning to the study itself: Three partial responders included one hepatocellular carcinoma patient and two cutaneous melanoma patients.

Germline V gene sequence: CDR1 SGHTA, CDR2 FQGNSA. Trimming took 1 base from V and 3 from J, leaving 12 bases between them. The CDR3 has 15 amino acids. Baseline was the first blood sampling point, followed by cycle 4 day 1 and cycle 7 day 1. Profiled with immunoSEQ multiplex PCR; TCRdb holds only in-frame clones, not every one. The table includes roughly 80,000 clones, about nine tenths detected once. Study-wide findings and caveats: Relative to CD4+, CD8+ T cells held more expanded clones on average. Dose levels from 0.1 to 3.0 mg/kg saw CD4+ and CD8+ blood T cells expand clonally by week 6.

The J gene is TRBJ1-1, the V gene TRBV7-2; weak D call: TRBD1 (6 bases). This TCR was recovered from an adult with an advanced solid tumor such as melanoma, head and neck, liver or kidney cancer. The input for sequencing was CD4+ or CD8+ T cells sorted from blood, taken in a trial of the OX40 agonist ivuxolimab. As DNA, the CDR3 is TGTGCCAGCAGCTTAGTCGGGGCAGGGGACACTGAAGCTTTCTTT. As protein: CASSLVGAGDTEAFF.